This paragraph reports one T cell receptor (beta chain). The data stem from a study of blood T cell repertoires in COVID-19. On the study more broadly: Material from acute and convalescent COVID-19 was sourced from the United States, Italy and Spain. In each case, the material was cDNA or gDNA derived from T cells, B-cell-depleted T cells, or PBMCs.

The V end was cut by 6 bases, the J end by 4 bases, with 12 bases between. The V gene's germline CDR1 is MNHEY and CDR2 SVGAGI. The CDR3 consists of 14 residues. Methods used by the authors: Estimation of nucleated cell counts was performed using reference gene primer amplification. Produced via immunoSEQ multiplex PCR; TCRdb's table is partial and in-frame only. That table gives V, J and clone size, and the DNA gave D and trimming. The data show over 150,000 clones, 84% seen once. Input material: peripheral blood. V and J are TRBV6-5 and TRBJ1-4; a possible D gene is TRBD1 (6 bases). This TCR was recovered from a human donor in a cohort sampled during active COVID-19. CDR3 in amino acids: CASRLTGLNEKLFF. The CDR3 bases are TGTGCCAGCAGGCTGACAGGACTTAATGAAAAACTGTTTTTT.